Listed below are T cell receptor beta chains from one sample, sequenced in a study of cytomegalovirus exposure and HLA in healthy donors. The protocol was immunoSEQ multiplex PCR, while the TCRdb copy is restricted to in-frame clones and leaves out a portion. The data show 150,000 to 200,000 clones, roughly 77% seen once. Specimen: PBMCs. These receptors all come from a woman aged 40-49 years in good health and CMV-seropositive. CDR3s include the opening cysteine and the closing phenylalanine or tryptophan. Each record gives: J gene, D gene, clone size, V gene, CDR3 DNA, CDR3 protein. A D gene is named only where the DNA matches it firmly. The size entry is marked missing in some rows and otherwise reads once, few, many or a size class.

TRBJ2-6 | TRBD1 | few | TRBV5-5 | TGTGCCAGCAGCTTACAGGGGGCATATGGGGCCAACGTCCTGACTTTC | CASSLQGAYGANVLTF
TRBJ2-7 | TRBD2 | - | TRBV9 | TGTGCCAGCAGCTTCGCTAGCGGGAGTTCCTACGAGCAGTACTTC | CASSFASGSSYEQYF
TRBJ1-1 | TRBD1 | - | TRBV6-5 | TGTGCCACCGGACAGGGGTACACTGAAGCTTTCTTT | CATGQGYTEAFF
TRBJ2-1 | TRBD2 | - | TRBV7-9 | TGTGCCAGCAGCTTAGGGGCGAGCGGGAGGTGGGATGAGCAGTTCTTC | CASSLGASGRWDEQFF
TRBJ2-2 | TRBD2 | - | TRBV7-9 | TGTGCCAGCAGCTTGCCAGCGGGAGGTCGCACCGGGGAGCTGTTTTTT | CASSLPAGGRTGELFF
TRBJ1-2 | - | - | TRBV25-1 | TGTGCCAGCAGTTTGGGCCCTAACTATGGCTACACCTTC | CASSLGPNYGYTF
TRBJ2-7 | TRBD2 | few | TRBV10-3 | TGTGCTACGGGGACTAGCGGGAGTTGCGAGCAGTACTTC | CATGTSGSCEQYF
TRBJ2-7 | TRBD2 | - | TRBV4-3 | TGCGCCAGCAGCCAAGATCTCTCGACTAGCAGTACCTACGAGCAGTACTTC | CASSQDLSTSSTYEQYF
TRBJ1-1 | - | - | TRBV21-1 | TGTGCCAGCAGCAAAGAGGGGGGACAGGGGGACATGAACACTGAAGCTTTCTTT | CASSKEGGQGDMNTEAFF
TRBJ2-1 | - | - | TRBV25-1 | TGTGCCAGCAGTGAATATCCCCTAAATGAGCAGTTCTTC | CASSEYPLNEQFF
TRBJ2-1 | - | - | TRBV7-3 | TGTGCCAGCAGCTCCCAGCGGACCCTTGGCGGGAATGAGCAGTTCTTC | CASSSQRTLGGNEQFF
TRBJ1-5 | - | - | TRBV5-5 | TGTGCCAGCAGCTTTGGCAGGGAATTCTATCAGCCCCAGCATTTT | CASSFGREFYQPQHF
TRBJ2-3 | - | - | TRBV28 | TGTGCCAGCAGCCCGTACACAGATACGCAGTATTTT | CASSPYTDTQYF
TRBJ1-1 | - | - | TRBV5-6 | TGTGCCAGCAGCTCGCTATACCAGGGGAGTGAGACTGAAGCTTTCTTT | CASSSLYQGSETEAFF
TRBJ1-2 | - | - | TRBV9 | TGTGCCAGCAGCGTAGGAGAGGGAAAGAGCGGCTACACCTTC | CASSVGEGKSGYTF
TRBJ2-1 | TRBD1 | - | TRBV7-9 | TGTGCCAGCAGCCCCCCAGGGGGCTCCTACAATAAGCAGTTCTTC | CASSPPGGSYNKQFF
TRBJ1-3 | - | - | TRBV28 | TGTGCCAGCAGTTCCCCCCGGGACTCGCAAAGGGACACCATATATTTT | CASSSPRDSQRDTIYF
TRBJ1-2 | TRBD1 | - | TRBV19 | TGTGCCAGTAGCGGACAGGCGATTAACTATGGCTACACCTTC | CASSGQAINYGYTF
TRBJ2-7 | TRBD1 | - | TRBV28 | TGTGCCAGCAGTTTTTCGACAGGGGTCTACGAGCAGTACTTC | CASSFSTGVYEQYF
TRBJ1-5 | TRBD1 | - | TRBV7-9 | TGTGCCAGCAGCGATACCGGGACAGGTCTTATTCAGCCCCAGCATTTT | CASSDTGTGLIQPQHF
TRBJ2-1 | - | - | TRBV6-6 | TGTGCCAGCACCAAGACAGACCGGCGGGGGCAGTTCTTC | CASTKTDRRGQFF
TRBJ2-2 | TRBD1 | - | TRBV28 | TGTGCCAGCAGTTTTACTCGGGACAGAAGAGTAGGCGGGGAGCTGTTTTTT | CASSFTRDRRVGGELFF
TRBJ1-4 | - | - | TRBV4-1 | TGCGCCAGCAGCCAAGCGTGGAGAACAACTAATGAAAAACTGTTTTTT | CASSQAWRTTNEKLFF
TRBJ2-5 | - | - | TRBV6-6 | TGTGCCAGCAGTTACACCGACGGGGAAGAGACCCAGTACTTC | CASSYTDGEETQYF